A few counts support the clone carrying this T cell receptor beta chain. These data are taken from a study of regulatory T cells in long-lasting Graves disease. The CDR3 has 13 residues. CDR1 is MDHEN and CDR2 is SYDVKM in the germline V gene. V lost 6 bases and J lost 14, with 20 bases in between. In building TCR beta libraries, iRepertoire HTBI primers were used together with Arm-PCR of CDR3 regions. A single record per CDR3 protein comes from TCRdb applying MiXCR to the multiplex PCR reads. This sample has roughly 440,000 distinct CDR3 sequences, with about 16% found just once. Regarding time point: newly diagnosed GD, antithyroid drugs for less than 3 months. The TCR library was made from RNA extracted from PBMCs. These same data were also listed under a study on T cells in Graves' hyperthyroidism and ophthalmopathy.

Sample: peripheral blood mononuclear cells (PBMCs), taken at new diagnosis, from a patient treated with antithyroid drugs. The chain combines TRBV28 with TRBJ2-1, with D perhaps matching TRBD1 (5 bases). The sequence came from a woman aged 18-29 years with Graves disease. The CDR3 loop reads CASRSTRQSPEFF. The CDR3 DNA reads TGTGCCAGCAGGTCAACCAGACAGTCGCCCGAGTTCTTC.